Reported below is one TCR beta chain. TCRdb reprocessed the RT-PCR reads with MiXCR, giving one entry per CDR3 protein. Of tens of thousands of distinct CDR3 sequences listed, roughly 30% are singletons. These data are taken from a study of patients and donors after allogeneic stem cell transplantation. This CDR3 is 15 amino acids long. Per the germline V gene, CDR1 is SNHLY and CDR2 is FYNNEI. Trimming cost V 1 base and J 3 bases; bases outside gene matches: 3. This TCR came from a human donor who was either an allogeneic HSCT recipient or a stem cell or donor lymphocyte infusion donor (not recorded which). It is not recorded whose cells these are; they may come from a transplant donor. The chain employs TRBV2 and TRBJ2-5; 9 positions match TRBD1. Sequencing was performed on blood, either unsorted or a sorted T cell fraction (not recorded which). This chain's CDR3 is CASSEVRQGEETQYF. CDR3 in DNA: TGTGCCAGCAGTGAAGTACGACAGGGGGAAGAGACCCAGTACTTC.